Each of the 19 T cell receptor beta chains below was sequenced from the same sample in a study of Graves' ophthalmopathy and Graves' hyperthyroidism. RNA transcripts were the template, and TCR beta CDR3 regions were amplified from them. HTBI-primed RT-PCR formed the first round, and a multiplex PCR formed the second. TCRdb processed the multiplex PCR reads anew with MiXCR; each CDR3 protein has one entry. This table has over 650,000 distinct CDR3 sequences, over 40% appearing once. What was sequenced was peripheral blood. The receptors originated from an adult man with Graves' ophthalmopathy.

The chain carries TRBV4-3 and TRBJ2-5; TRBD2 agrees at 7 bases. The CDR3 extends over 14 amino acids. With V trimmed by 4 bases and J by 2 bases, 4 bases remained unmatched. The germline V gene has CDR1 LGHNA and CDR2 YSLEER. CDR3 in amino acids: CASSRSGMQETQYF. CDR3 DNA sequence: TGCGCCAGCAGCCGCAGCGGGATGCAAGAGACCCAGTACTTC.

In the case of this clonotype: A junction end diverges from the germline sequence, so it may reflect a read error. The V and J genes are TRBV24-1 and TRBJ2-6; D is perhaps TRBD2 (5 bases). The CDR3 is 16 residues long. CDR1 is KGHDR and CDR2 is SFDVKD in the germline V gene. CDR3 bases: TGTGCCAGCAGTACCCCCGGGAAGTCTGGGGCCAACGTCCTGACTTTC. It yields the protein CASSTPGKSGANVLTF.

This chain joins TRBV29-1 and TRBJ2-7; D is possibly TRBD1 (6 bases). V was shortened by 6 bases and J by 2 bases, with 11 bases between the two germline ends. Germline CDR1 is SQVTM and CDR2 is ANQGSEA. This CDR3 comprises 12 residues. For the CDR3, the DNA is TGCAGCGTCGCCCGGGACACCTACGAGCAGTACTTC. Translating gives CSVARDTYEQYF.

The V call is TRBV29-1, the J call TRBJ1-1; D possibly corresponds to TRBD1 (5 bases). The CDR3 has 14 residues. The V end was cut by 8 bases, the J end by 9 bases, with 25 bases between. CDR1 and CDR2 (germline): SQVTM, ANQGSEA. CDR3 in DNA: TGCAGCATCAAAGGGGCGGACCGACGACTGAAAGCTTTCTTT. Its protein is CSIKGADRRLKAFF.

This clonotype came up many times. The chain joins TRBV9 to TRBJ2-7; the match to TRBD1 covers 8 bases. Germline CDR1 reads SGDLS; CDR2 reads YYNGEE. The CDR3 length is 18 residues. Losses at the gene ends were 3 bases for V and 4 bases for J; bases not matched to a gene: 18. The CDR3, as DNA: TGTGCCAGCAGCGACAGGGGGGCGGAATTGAGGCCAATATACGAGCAGTACTTC. Its protein is CASSDRGAELRPIYEQYF.

About this clonotype: Compared with germline, one end of the junction differs, possibly owing to a read error. The chain recombines TRBV7-2 with TRBJ1-2, with D perhaps matching TRBD1 (5 bases). The germline gives CDR1 SGHTA, CDR2 FQGNSA. This CDR3 contains 13 residues. In DNA, the CDR3 is TGTGCCGGCAGCTTAGGGGCAGGCTATGGCTACACCTTC. It yields the protein CAGSLGAGYGYTF.

This chain connects TRBV29-1 to TRBJ1-4; TRBD1 matches 7 bases. Looked up from germline, CDR1 is SQVTM and CDR2 is ANQGSEA. This CDR3 region has 13 residues. Trimming took 6 bases from V and 7 from J; bases not matched to a gene: 8. The CDR3 is CSVGQPGTEKLFF. The CDR3 DNA is TGCAGCGTGGGACAGCCCGGGACTGAAAAACTGTTTTTT.

The J gene is TRBJ2-7, the V gene TRBV25-1; unclear D gene. There are 15 residues in the CDR3. Trimming removed 6 bases from V and 1 base from J, with 16 bases in between. Germline V CDR1 and CDR2: MGHDK, SYGVNS. The CDR3 nucleotides read TGTGCCAGCAGCGTAAGGGTGTTCGTTTCCTACGAGCAGTACTTC. Translation gives CASSVRVFVSYEQYF.

This clonotype was detected many times. The chain is built from TRBV20-1 and TRBJ2-7; 8 nucleotides match TRBD2. The CDR3 consists of 13 residues. Losses at the gene ends were 0 bases for V and 5 bases for J; bases not matched to a gene: 3. The V gene's germline CDR1 is DFQATT and CDR2 SNEGSKA (reference sequence). Written as DNA, the CDR3 is TGCAGTGCTAGAGATGGGACTAGAAACGAGCAGTACTTC. It codes for CSARDGTRNEQYF.

This clonotype was seen repeatedly, ten times or more. This chain joins TRBV7-9 and TRBJ2-7; 9 bases fit TRBD1. The ends lost 4 bases at V and 2 bases at J; junction bases unmatched: 15. The CDR3 has 18 residues. Germline V gene lookup returns CDR1 SEHNR and CDR2 FQNEAQ (reference sequence). Here the CDR3 reads CASSSSLQTGGDAYEQYF. In DNA, the CDR3 is TGTGCCAGCAGCTCGTCCCTTCAGACAGGGGGGGACGCCTACGAGCAGTACTTC.

This clonotype has at least ten counts. V gene TRBV5-8 combines with J gene TRBJ1-6; TRBD1 is a possible D gene (6 bases). CDR3 length equals 16 residues. Between the trimmed V and J ends, which lost 0 bases and 7 bases, there was a span of 14 bases. Germline-derived CDR1 and CDR2 are SGHTS and YDEGEE. The CDR3 reads CASSLGPGQRNSPLHF. Here the CDR3 DNA reads TGTGCCAGCAGCTTGGGTCCAGGACAGCGAAATTCACCCCTCCACTTT.

V usage is TRBV20-1 and J usage is TRBJ2-5; D might be TRBD1 (6 bases). Looked up from germline, CDR1 is DFQATT and CDR2 is SNEGSKA (reference sequence). V was cut by 7 bases and J by 5 bases, with 17 bases left in between. The CDR3 is 13 amino acids. The CDR3: CSDQTGSGETQYF. The CDR3 DNA reads as TGCAGTGACCAAACAGGGTCAGGGGAGACCCAGTACTTC.

The rearrangement links TRBV7-8 to TRBJ2-5; unclear D gene. V was trimmed by 10 bases and J by 0 bases, leaving 9 bases between them. Germline V gene data show CDR1 as SGHVS and CDR2 as FQNEAQ. The CDR3 runs 12 residues. CDR3: CATGPDQETQYF. The CDR3 DNA sequence: TGTGCCACCGGGCCAGACCAAGAGACCCAGTACTTC.

V and J are TRBV29-1 and TRBJ2-1; D unclear. Germline CDR1 is SQVTM and CDR2 is ANQGSEA. This CDR3 region has 12 residues. V shed 3 bases and J shed 6 bases, with 9 bases lying between them. The CDR3 reads CSVDETGNEQFF. CDR3 bases: TGCAGCGTTGACGAGACTGGCAATGAGCAGTTCTTC.

This clonotype has a handful of counts. This chain connects TRBV2 to TRBJ2-7, with a possible D match to TRBD1 (5 bases). This CDR3 has 15 residues. In germline, CDR1 is SNHLY, CDR2 FYNNEI. Deletions cut 2 bases from V and 3 bases from J, with 14 bases between. In nucleotides, the CDR3 is TGTGCCAGCAGTGAACAAGGGGTCCCCCTCTACGAGCAGTACTTC. It yields the protein CASSEQGVPLYEQYF.

This clonotype was counted many times. J is TRBJ1-1 and V is TRBV7-9, with D possibly TRBD1 on 5 matching bases. The CDR3 contains 16 residues. CDR1 and CDR2 (germline): SEHNR, FQNEAQ (reference sequence). V was shortened by 1 base and J by 8 bases, with 20 bases between the two germline ends. CDR3 loop: CASSLGRDGRPGEAFF. The CDR3 nucleotides read TGTGCCAGCAGCTTAGGCCGGGACGGCAGACCGGGAGAAGCTTTCTTT.

For this clonotype: At one of its ends the junction is not consistent with the germline gene, which may arise from a read error. The chain employs TRBV10-3 and TRBJ2-2, with a possible D match to TRBD1 (6 bases). CDR1 is ENHRY, CDR2 SYGVKD, per germline. The CDR3 totals 14 residues. CDR3 bases: TGTGCCAGCAGTTACTCCAGGGGCACCGGGGAGCTGTTTTTT. This translates into CASSYSRGTGELFF.

This clonotype has ten or more counts. CDR3 coding DNA: TGTGCCAGTAGTATGACCGGGGACAGGCCCATCTTCGGGGCACCCCTCCACTTT. As protein: CASSMTGDRPIFGAPLHF. This chain connects TRBV19 to TRBJ1-6; 8 positions match TRBD1. From germline, CDR1 is LNHDA and CDR2 SQIVND (reference sequence). The length of the CDR3 is 18 residues. V lost 3 bases and J lost 11; bases outside the gene matches: 18.

The chain couples TRBV15 to TRBJ1-2; tentative D call: TRBD1 (6 bases). V was shortened by 1 base and J by 4 bases, with 10 bases between the two germline ends. The germline V gene encodes CDR1 LNHNV and CDR2 YYDKDF (reference sequence). The CDR3 is 14 residues long. The DNA for the CDR3 is TGTGCCACCAGCAGAGTGGGCAGGGGCTATGGCTACACCTTC. Translating gives CATSRVGRGYGYTF.